The 2 T cell receptor beta chains listed next were all sequenced from one sample in a study of regulatory T cells in long-lasting Graves disease. As for time point: newly diagnosed GD, antithyroid drugs for less than 3 months. Researchers made the TCR library from RNA that was extracted from PBMCs. Relying on iRepertoire HTBI primers and Arm-PCR of CDR3 regions, the team built TCR beta libraries. Each CDR3 protein gets one entry after TCRdb re-called the multiplex PCR reads with MiXCR. The repertoire holds 300,000 to 400,000 distinct CDR3 sequences, with about 18% as singletons. Sequenced material: peripheral blood mononuclear cells (PBMCs), taken at new diagnosis, from a patient treated with antithyroid drugs. Receptors were obtained from a female donor with Graves disease.

At least ten counts were recorded for this clonotype. The chain joins TRBV20-1 to TRBJ2-7; TRBD2 matches 13 bases. Germline V gene data show CDR1 as DFQATT and CDR2 as SNEGSKA (reference sequence). The CDR3 is made up of 13 amino acids. V shed 7 bases, J shed 2 bases, and the junction held 2 bases outside the gene matches. The DNA for the CDR3 is TGCAGTGTTGGGACTAGCGGGACCTACGAGCAGTACTTC. As protein: CSVGTSGTYEQYF.

This clonotype appeared many times. This sequence joins TRBV7-6 and TRBJ2-7, with D uncertain. CDR3 length: 13 residues. V shed 7 bases and J shed 0 bases, with 10 bases lying between them. Per germline, CDR1 SGHVS and CDR2 FNYEAQ. This chain's CDR3 is CASTFPSSYEQYF. CDR3 nucleotide sequence: TGTGCCAGCACTTTCCCGAGCTCCTACGAGCAGTACTTC.